A single T cell receptor (beta chain) is shown here with its context. This record belongs to a study of blood T cell repertoires in COVID-19. Study as a whole: Sites across the United States, Italy and Spain contributed samples from acute and convalescent COVID-19. T cells, B-cell-depleted T cells, or PBMCs supplied cDNA or gDNA.

Under the authors' procedure: From reference gene primer amplification, estimates of nucleated cell counts were derived. This table comes from immunoSEQ multiplex PCR, and its TCRdb copy is limited to in-frame clones, with some not included. V, J and clone size reflect that table, while D and trimming were determined from the DNA. The sample lists 300,000 to 400,000 clones, around nine tenths occurring once. The CDR3 runs to 15 residues. V lost 5 bases and J lost 6; bases outside the gene matches: 12. Germline V lookup: CDR1 GTSNPN, CDR2 SVGIG (reference sequence). The clonotype comes from a woman between 65 and 79 years old with COVID-19, enrolled during active disease. This chain uses TRBV30 with TRBJ1-2, with 10 positions matching TRBD1. Sequencing was performed on peripheral blood. The chain's CDR3 is CAWHEGTGDWNGYTF. The CDR3 DNA is TGTGCCTGGCACGAAGGGACAGGGGATTGGAATGGCTACACCTTC. Looking up the rest from reference TRBV30 and TRBJ1-2 gives the full variable domain: SQTIHQWPATLVQPVGSPLSLECTVEGTSNPNLYWYRQAAGRGLQLLFYSVGIGQISSEVPQNLSASRPQDRQFILSSKKLLLSDSGFYLCAWHEGTGDWNGYTFGSGTRLTVV.